This TCR beta chain is drawn from a study of T cell responses to AZD1222 COVID-19 vaccine. Findings and limits, study-wide: Spike was spanned by vaccine-associated CD4 TCRs, with dominance at 160-218 and 743-854. When two AZD1222 doses had been given, Spike-specific TCR breadth and depth rose.

Profiling relied on immunoSEQ multiplex PCR, and the TCRdb table lists in-frame clones only, not all of them. The sample lists about 93,000 clones, around 87% occurring once. As for this clone: The antigen remains undetermined.

The V gene's germline CDR1 is SGHVS and CDR2 FNYEAQ. The CDR3 is 16 amino acids. V lost 1 base and J lost 3, with 16 bases in between. Investigators merged groups given second doses at roughly 4 or roughly 12 weeks. This specimen consisted of peripheral blood, obtained 28 days after the second AZD1222 dose. The clonotype comes from an adult who received the AZD1222 COVID-19 vaccine. The V gene is TRBV7-6, the J gene TRBJ2-7; D may match TRBD1 or TRBD2 (6 bases each). DNA for the CDR3: TGTGCCAGCAGCTTAGTCCCGCCCGGGGGCTTCTACGAGCAGTACTTC. It encodes CASSLVPPGGFYEQYF. Filled out from reference TRBV7-6 and TRBJ2-7, the complete variable domain reads GAGVSQSPRYKVTKRGQDVALRCDPISGHVSLYWYRQALGQGPEFLTYFNYEAQQDKSGLPNDRFSAERPEGSISTLTIQRTEQRDSAMYRCASSLVPPGGFYEQYFGPGTRLTVT.